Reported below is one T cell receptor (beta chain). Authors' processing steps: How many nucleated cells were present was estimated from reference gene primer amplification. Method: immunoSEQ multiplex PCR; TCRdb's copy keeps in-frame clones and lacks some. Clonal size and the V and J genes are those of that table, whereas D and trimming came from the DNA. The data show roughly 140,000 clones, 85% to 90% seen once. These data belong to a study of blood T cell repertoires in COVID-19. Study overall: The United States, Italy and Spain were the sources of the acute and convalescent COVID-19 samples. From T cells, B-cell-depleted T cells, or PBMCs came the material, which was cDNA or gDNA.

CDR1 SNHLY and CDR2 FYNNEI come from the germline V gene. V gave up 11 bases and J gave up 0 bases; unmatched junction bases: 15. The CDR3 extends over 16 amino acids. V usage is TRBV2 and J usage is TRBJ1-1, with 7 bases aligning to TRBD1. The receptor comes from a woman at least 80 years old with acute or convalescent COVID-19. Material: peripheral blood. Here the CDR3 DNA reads TGTGCCGGTTCTACTATGGGACAGTTCATGAACACTGAAGCTTTCTTT. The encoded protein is CAGSTMGQFMNTEAFF.